The 25 T cell receptor beta chains presented below share a single source sample, sequenced in a study of control samples from healthy donors and cancer patients. The method was immunoSEQ multiplex PCR; TCRdb's version includes in-frame clones alone and lacks a portion of them. The data contain about 410,000 clones, roughly 90% of them singletons. Input material: PBMCs. The origin of the receptors is a middle-aged man with head and neck cancer.

This CDR3 reads CASSVLSGRTGELFF. CDR3 in DNA: TGTGCCAGCAGCGTATTAAGCGGGAGAACCGGGGAGCTGTTTTTT. The chain employs TRBV9 and TRBJ2-2; 8 bases match TRBD2. J was trimmed by 5 bases and V by 1 base; bases with no gene match: 4. Germline loops: CDR1 SGDLS, CDR2 YYNGEE. This CDR3 is 15 amino acids long.

The rearrangement uses TRBV12-3 or TRBV12-4 and TRBJ2-7; D unresolved. The CDR3 has 11 residues. Deletions cut 3 bases from V and 5 bases from J, with 5 bases between. The CDR3 spells CASSFFNEQYF. CDR3 nucleotide sequence: TGTGCCAGCAGTTTTTTCAACGAGCAGTACTTC.

The V and J genes are TRBV6-2 or TRBV6-3 and TRBJ1-6, with D possibly being TRBD1 (5 bases). Germline assignment: CDR1 MNHEY and CDR2 SVGEGT. The CDR3 sequence is 17 residues long. The V and J ends lost 4 bases and 3 bases respectively, with 16 bases between them. CDR3 in DNA: TGTGCCAGCAGTTTGGGGCTACTTGGAAACTATAATTCACCCCTCCACTTT. It is translated as CASSLGLLGNYNSPLHF.

This clone was observed a handful of times. The chain is built from TRBV2 and TRBJ1-5; TRBD1 agrees at 7 bases. The germline V gene encodes CDR1 SNHLY and CDR2 FYNNEI. The CDR3 runs to 11 residues. Trimming removed 7 bases from V and 9 bases from J; junction bases left unmatched: 3. The CDR3 DNA follows: TGTGCCAGCACCCAGGGGGGGCCCCAGCATTTT. Residues: CASTQGGPQHF.

The chain joins TRBV3-1 (or the pseudogene TRBV3-2) to TRBJ1-6; D not resolved. This CDR3 contains 12 residues. Germline-derived CDR1 and CDR2 are LGHDT and YNNKEL (reference sequence). Trimming removed 2 bases from V and 14 bases from J, with 10 bases in between. This CDR3 reads CASSQREFTLHF. The DNA of the CDR3 is TGTGCCAGCAGCCAACGAGAGTTCACCCTCCACTTT.

This rearrangement joins TRBV6-1 to TRBJ2-6, with 10 bases identical to TRBD2. Germline V lookup: CDR1 MNHNS, CDR2 SASEGT. Trimming cost V 4 bases and J 0 bases; bases outside gene matches: 3. The CDR3 extends over 17 amino acids. This CDR3 reads CASSGTSGRSGANVLTF. The CDR3 region has the DNA TGTGCCAGCAGTGGGACTAGCGGACGCTCTGGGGCCAACGTCCTGACTTTC.

This clone came up once. The chain links TRBV2 to TRBJ2-7; D is ambiguous. The CDR3 consists of 11 residues. Between the trimmed V and J ends, which lost 6 bases and 3 bases, there was a span of 6 bases. Germline V gives CDR1 SNHLY, CDR2 FYNNEI. Written as DNA, the CDR3 is TGTGCCAGCAGAGGCTACTACGAGCAGTACTTC. This codes for CASRGYYEQYF.

This clone showed up just a few times. V and J are TRBV30 and TRBJ1-5; D call uncertain. Germline V gene sequence: CDR1 GTSNPN, CDR2 SVGIG (reference sequence). The CDR3 runs to 13 residues. The V end lost 6 bases, the J end lost 6 bases, and 15 bases lay between the germline ends. The CDR3 loop is CACSQERTQPQHF. The CDR3 nucleotides read TGTGCCTGCTCTCAGGAAAGGACTCAGCCCCAGCATTTT.

V usage is TRBV6-5 and J usage is TRBJ1-5; D perhaps matches TRBD1 (5 bases). With 2 bases removed from V and 6 bases from J, the gap between germline ends came to 11 bases. The length of the CDR3 is 14 residues. The V gene's germline CDR1 is MNHEY and CDR2 SVGAGI. Here the CDR3 reads CASSYMQGGQPQHF. In nucleotides, the CDR3 is TGTGCCAGCAGTTACATGCAGGGAGGTCAGCCCCAGCATTTT.

The genes are TRBV10-3 and TRBJ1-3; D is unclear. This CDR3 region has 14 residues. V lost 11 bases and J 4 bases, leaving 18 bases between the germline ends. Germline lookup yields CDR1 ENHRY and CDR2 SYGVKD. CDR3 residues: CAVRPDRSGNTIYF. CDR3 bases: TGTGCCGTCCGACCGGACCGGTCCGGAAACACCATATATTTT.

A word on this clone: Other DNA variants within this sample encode the same CDR3. The chain joins TRBV27 to TRBJ2-7; D unresolved. Per germline, CDR1 MNHEY and CDR2 SMNVEV (reference sequence). Trimming removed 2 bases from V and 2 bases from J, with 7 bases in between. The CDR3 extends over 13 amino acids. In DNA, the CDR3 is TGTGCCAGCAGTTTACTTGGCCCCTACGAGCAGTACTTC. Its translation is CASSLLGPYEQYF.

The chain couples TRBV7-9 to TRBJ2-5; possibly TRBD1 for D (5 bases). Germline V gene sequence: CDR1 SEHNR, CDR2 FQNEAQ (reference sequence). Trimming took 1 base from V and 2 from J, leaving 8 bases between them. The CDR3 totals 14 residues. CDR3: CASSLEDRQETQYF. The DNA for the CDR3 is TGTGCCAGCAGCTTAGAAGACAGACAAGAGACCCAGTACTTC.

The rearrangement links TRBV28 to TRBJ2-7; TRBD1 matches 10 bases. From germline, CDR1 is MDHEN and CDR2 SYDVKM. CDR3 length equals 15 residues. The J segment lost 2 bases and the V segment lost 4 bases, leaving 5 bases of the junction unmatched. The DNA of the CDR3 is TGTGCCAGCAGTTGGACCGGACAGGGGGCCTACGAGCAGTACTTC. This encodes CASSWTGQGAYEQYF.

This clone has just a few counts. In nucleotides, the CDR3 is TGTGCCAGCTCAACCACAGGGGGCGACTATGGCTACACCTTC. This sequence encodes CASSTTGGDYGYTF. J is TRBJ1-2 and V is TRBV18; 9 bases fit TRBD1. The CDR3 has 14 residues. V shed 5 bases and J 3 bases; nucleotides not matched to a gene: 4. Germline loops: CDR1 KGHSH, CDR2 LQKENI.

The rearrangement uses TRBV24-1 and TRBJ2-3; TRBD2 matches 8 bases. The germline CDR1 and CDR2 sequences are KGHDR and SFDVKD. The CDR3 covers 16 residues. V was pared by 1 base and J by 2 bases, with 4 bases of the junction left unmatched. For the CDR3, the DNA is TGTGCCACCAGTGATTTACCGGGGGGGACCACAGATACGCAGTATTTT. It codes for CATSDLPGGTTDTQYF.

V and J are TRBV11-2 and TRBJ2-3, with TRBD1 as a possible D gene (6 bases). Trimming pared 7 bases from V and 7 bases from J, leaving 24 bases between. Germline V gene data show CDR1 as SGHAT and CDR2 as FQNNGV. CDR3 length equals 16 residues. The DNA for the CDR3 is TGTGCCAGCATCCCAGGGGCGACGGGCTTCGGGAATACGCAGTATTTT. It is translated as CASIPGATGFGNTQYF.

The gene calls are TRBV10-3 and TRBJ2-5, with 12 bases that match TRBD2. Trimming at V came to 6 bases and at J to 5 bases, leaving 7 bases not matched to a gene. The CDR3 runs to 15 residues. The V gene's germline CDR1 is ENHRY and CDR2 SYGVKD. CDR3 sequence (DNA): TGTGCCATCAGAGGCGGACTAGCGGGATCTGAGACCCAGTACTTC. Translation gives CAIRGGLAGSETQYF.

The chain uses TRBV24-1 and TRBJ2-1; TRBD1 might be the D (6 bases). Looked up from germline, CDR1 is KGHDR and CDR2 is SFDVKD. The CDR3 has 17 residues. The V end lost 2 bases, the J end lost 0 bases, and 13 bases lay between the germline ends. The DNA of the CDR3 is TGTGCCACCAGTGATTCGAGGGGGACGAGCTCCTACAATGAGCAGTTCTTC. Translation gives CATSDSRGTSSYNEQFF.

This chain uses TRBV15 with TRBJ1-2; unclear D gene. This CDR3 spans 16 amino acids. Trimming stripped 0 bases from V and 0 bases from J, with 11 bases between. The germline V gene has CDR1 LNHNV and CDR2 YYDKDF (reference sequence). CDR3 in DNA: TGTGCCACCAGCAGAGAGACTCCCCCGGCTAACTATGGCTACACCTTC. It translates to CATSRETPPANYGYTF.

V gene TRBV29-1 combines with J gene TRBJ1-1, with TRBD1 as a possible D gene (5 bases). Germline CDR1 is SQVTM and CDR2 is ANQGSEA. The CDR3 sequence is 10 residues long. The CDR3 protein is CMGGDTEAFF. CDR3 DNA: TGCATGGGGGGGGACACTGAAGCTTTCTTT.

V usage is TRBV5-1 and J usage is TRBJ2-3; 13 positions agree with TRBD2. Germline assignment: CDR1 SGHRS and CDR2 YFSETQ. Trimming took 1 base from V and 4 from J; bases not matched to a gene: 0. The CDR3 is 15 amino acids. The CDR3 bases are TGCGCCAGCAGCTTGACTAGCGGGAGGGCAGATACGCAGTATTTT. Encoded protein: CASSLTSGRADTQYF. Full variable domain (remainder filled in from reference TRBV5-1 and TRBJ2-3): KAGVTQTPRYLIKTRGQQVTLSCSPISGHRSVSWYQQTPGQGLQFLFEYFSETQRNKGNFPGRFSGRQFSNSRSEMNVSTLELGDSALYLCASSLTSGRADTQYFGPGTRLTVL.

The rearrangement joins TRBV28 to TRBJ1-1; 8 nucleotides align to TRBD1. The germline CDR1 and CDR2 sequences are MDHEN and SYDVKM. The ends lost 7 bases at V and 7 bases at J; junction bases unmatched: 11. This CDR3 has 14 amino acids. The CDR3 loop is CASTGTGAPFEAFF. Here the CDR3 DNA reads TGTGCCAGCACCGGGACAGGAGCCCCCTTTGAAGCTTTCTTT.

V gene TRBV6-5 combines with J gene TRBJ2-7, with D maybe TRBD1 (5 bases). V was trimmed by 8 bases and J by 1 base, leaving 15 bases between them. This CDR3 has 14 residues. The germline V gene has CDR1 MNHEY and CDR2 SVGAGI. The CDR3 here is CASAPRTPSYEQYF. In DNA form, the CDR3 reads TGTGCCAGCGCGCCCCGGACACCGTCCTACGAGCAGTACTTC.

The gene calls are TRBV4-3 and TRBJ1-1; the D gene is possibly TRBD1 (5 bases). Trimming shortened V by 4 bases and J by 1 base, and 10 bases separated the two germline ends. CDR3 length: 14 amino acids. Per germline, CDR1 LGHNA and CDR2 YSLEER. The DNA for the CDR3 is TGCGCCAGCAGCCGCCAGGGTAGGAACACTGAAGCTTTCTTT. This gives the protein CASSRQGRNTEAFF.

The rearrangement joins TRBV29-1 to TRBJ2-7; 8 positions agree with TRBD1. V gave up 7 bases and J gave up 5 bases; unmatched junction bases: 7. Germline V gene lookup returns CDR1 SQVTM and CDR2 ANQGSEA. CDR3 length equals 12 residues. The CDR3 region is CSARTGFHEQYF. CDR3 in DNA: TGCAGCGCAAGGACAGGGTTCCACGAGCAGTACTTC.